A single sample gave rise to the 26 T cell receptor beta chains below, sequenced in a study of PD-1 blockade in classical Hodgkin lymphoma. Time point: cycle 4 day 1 (C4D1), after around six weeks of nivolumab. Relapse was seen in all patients after autologous stem cell transplantation, and brentuximab vedotin exposure was variable. The protocol was immunoSEQ multiplex PCR, while the TCRdb copy is restricted to in-frame clones and leaves out a portion. Of 25,000 to 35,000 clones listed, approximately 65% are singletons. The sequencing here drew on peripheral blood mononuclear cells (PBMCs), taken before the fourth cycle of nivolumab. The receptors derive from a human donor with classical Hodgkin lymphoma.

This clone has just a few counts. CDR3 DNA sequence: TGCAGCGTTGAAGTTGTGAGTGGTCAGGGAATTGACGAGCAGTACTTC. Protein: CSVEVVSGQGIDEQYF. V usage is TRBV29-1 and J usage is TRBJ2-7, with a weak D call TRBD1 (5 bases). Germline CDR1 SQVTM, CDR2 ANQGSEA. The CDR3 sequence is 16 residues long. The V and J ends lost 1 base and 5 bases respectively, with 21 bases between them.

The chain uses TRBV9 and TRBJ1-1; D ambiguous. The length of the CDR3 is 13 residues. Per the germline V gene, CDR1 is SGDLS and CDR2 is YYNGEE. V lost 4 bases and J 1 base, leaving 8 bases between the germline ends. This CDR3 reads CASSPSGNTEAFF. The CDR3 region has the DNA TGTGCCAGCAGCCCTTCAGGGAACACTGAAGCTTTCTTT.

This clone was detected once. CDR3: CASSPRRGENNEQFF. The CDR3, as DNA: TGTGCCAGCAGCCCCAGGCGGGGGGAGAACAATGAGCAGTTCTTC. The chain has TRBV7-8 and TRBJ2-1; 8 bases map to TRBD2. The junction had 8 bases not matched to a gene; V was cut back by 5 bases and J by 5 bases. This CDR3 spans 15 amino acids. Per the germline V gene, CDR1 is SGHVS and CDR2 is FQNEAQ.

This clone was seen just once. The chain carries TRBV7-9 and TRBJ2-6; D is perhaps TRBD1 (5 bases). This CDR3 comprises 16 residues. Germline loops: CDR1 SEHNR, CDR2 FQNEAQ (reference sequence). The germline V and J ends were trimmed by 6 bases and 0 bases, with 12 bases remaining between them. The DNA for the CDR3 is TGTGCCAGCAGACGAGACAGTCCCTCTGGGGCCAACGTCCTGACTTTC. It is translated as CASRRDSPSGANVLTF.

This rearrangement joins TRBV7-9 to TRBJ2-7; 11 bases are a match to TRBD2. Looked up from germline, CDR1 is SEHNR and CDR2 is FQNEAQ (reference sequence). Trimming at V came to 4 bases and at J to 7 bases, leaving 15 bases not matched to a gene. This CDR3 is 17 amino acids long. The CDR3 loop is CASSSTSLAGGRWEQYF. As DNA, the CDR3 is TGTGCCAGCAGCTCCACCTCCCTAGCGGGAGGACGCTGGGAGCAGTACTTC. Filled out from reference TRBV7-9 and TRBJ2-7, the complete variable domain reads DTGVSQNPRHKITKRGQNVTFRCDPISEHNRLYWYRQTLGQGPEFLTYFQNEAQLEKSRLLSDRFSAERPKGSFSTLEIQRTEQGDSAMYLCASSSTSLAGGRWEQYFGPGTRLTVT.

This chain joins TRBV7-9 and TRBJ2-1; possibly TRBD1 for D (5 bases). V gave up 5 bases and J gave up 0 bases, with 14 bases separating them. The CDR3 is made up of 16 amino acids. Germline CDR1 and CDR2: SEHNR and FQNEAQ (reference sequence). The CDR3 nucleotides read TGTGCCAGCAGCCCCTCGCAGGGCAGCTCCTACAATGAGCAGTTCTTC. Amino acid sequence: CASSPSQGSSYNEQFF.

The gene calls are TRBV7-6 and TRBJ2-2, with a possible D match to TRBD2 (6 bases). The germline gives CDR1 SGHVS, CDR2 FNYEAQ. The length of the CDR3 is 14 residues. Trimming removed 5 bases at V and 2 bases at J, with 9 bases between. As DNA, the CDR3 is TGTGCCAGCAGCACGGGACTTAACACCGGGGAGCTGTTTTTT. It specifies CASSTGLNTGELFF.

This clone appeared a few times. This sequence joins TRBV14 and TRBJ1-4; no clear D gene. CDR1 is SGHDN and CDR2 is FVKESK in the germline V gene. The ends were cut back, 2 bases at V and 5 bases at J, with 15 bases in the middle. CDR3 length equals 16 residues. The CDR3 coding sequence is TGTGCCAGCAGCCAATTCGGAGCCGCCGAGAATGAAAAACTGTTTTTT. Residues: CASSQFGAAENEKLFF. Filled out from reference TRBV14 and TRBJ1-4, the complete variable domain reads EAGVTQFPSHSVIEKGQTVTLRCDPISGHDNLYWYRRVMGKEIKFLLHFVKESKQDESGMPNNRFLAERTGGTYSTLKVQPAELEDSGVYFCASSQFGAAENEKLFFGSGTQLSVL.

The chain employs TRBV19 and TRBJ2-5; D possibly uses TRBD1 or TRBD2 (5 bases each). The J call may be wrong; the DNA end is better matched by TRBJ2-7. CDR3 length: 14 amino acids. Germline V gives CDR1 LNHDA, CDR2 SQIVND (reference sequence). The CDR3 sequence: CASSIDRDRYEQYF. CDR3 nucleotides: TGTGCCAGTAGTATAGATAGGGACCGCTACGAGCAGTACTTC.

The chain has TRBV6-5 and TRBJ2-1; 8 bases fit TRBD2. The ends lost 5 bases at V and 9 bases at J; junction bases unmatched: 12. The germline gives CDR1 MNHEY, CDR2 SVGAGI. This CDR3 is 15 amino acids long. CDR3 in DNA: TGTGCCAGCAGTCCACAAGTCCCGGGACTAGTTGAGCAGTTCTTC. Protein sequence: CASSPQVPGLVEQFF.

The sample holds a few counts of this clone. The chain couples TRBV4-1 to TRBJ2-1; 8 bases fit TRBD2. This CDR3 has 16 residues. J was trimmed by 7 bases and V by 4 bases; bases with no gene match: 12. Germline V lookup: CDR1 MGHRA, CDR2 YSYEKL. The CDR3: CASSRDTSGLRNEQFF. In nucleotides, the CDR3 is TGCGCCAGCAGCCGGGACACTAGCGGACTTCGTAATGAGCAGTTCTTC.

The rearrangement uses TRBV19 and TRBJ2-6; D remains unclear. The CDR3 is made up of 13 amino acids. Germline loops: CDR1 LNHDA, CDR2 SQIVND (reference sequence). Trimming cost V 6 bases and J 1 base, with 4 bases left between them. The CDR3 loop is CASRYSGANVLTF. The CDR3 region has the DNA TGTGCCAGTAGGTATTCTGGGGCCAACGTCCTGACTTTC. The full variable domain, rest sourced from reference TRBV19 and TRBJ2-6, is DGGITQSPKYLFRKEGQNVTLSCEQNLNHDAMYWYRQDPGQGLRLIYYSQIVNDFQKGDIAEGYSVSREKKESFPLTVTSAQKNPTAFYLCASRYSGANVLTFGAGSRLTVL.

The gene calls are TRBV6-5 and TRBJ2-2; D call uncertain. CDR3 size: 10 residues. Trimming took off 8 bases at V and 6 bases at J, with 4 bases between the two ends. Germline V gives CDR1 MNHEY, CDR2 SVGAGI. Written as DNA, the CDR3 is TGTGCCAGCCTGTCCGGGGAGCTGTTTTTT. Its translation is CASLSGELFF.

This clone was recorded only once. This sequence joins TRBV6-6 and TRBJ2-7, with TRBD1 matching over 7 bases. V shed 7 bases, J shed 3 bases, and the junction held 6 bases outside the gene matches. This CDR3 region has 13 residues. CDR1 is MNHNY and CDR2 is SVGAGI in the germline V gene (reference sequence). CDR3 DNA sequence: TGTGCCAGCACCGCCGACAGGGACTACGAGCAGTACTTC. Protein sequence: CASTADRDYEQYF.

The rearrangement joins TRBV30 to TRBJ1-1, with D uncertain. V was shortened by 5 bases and J by 0 bases, with 7 bases between the two germline ends. The CDR3 spans 12 residues. Germline V gene sequence: CDR1 GTSNPN, CDR2 SVGIG (reference sequence). The CDR3 DNA is TGTGCCTGGGGAGTTATGAACACTGAAGCTTTCTTT. Protein product: CAWGVMNTEAFF.

This clone came up a few times. The chain employs TRBV27 and TRBJ2-7; 8 positions agree with TRBD2. The CDR3 runs 13 residues. The ends lost 2 bases at V and 5 bases at J; junction bases unmatched: 2. Germline V gives CDR1 MNHEY, CDR2 SMNVEV (reference sequence). DNA of the CDR3: TGTGCCAGCAGTTTAGGCGGGGGGAACGAGCAGTACTTC. Amino acid sequence: CASSLGGGNEQYF.

The CDR3 spells CASSSWDSYNEQFF. As DNA, the CDR3 is TGTGCCAGCAGTTCATGGGACAGCTACAATGAGCAGTTCTTC. The chain has TRBV6-6 and TRBJ2-1; 7 bases align to TRBD1. V lost 4 bases and J lost 3; bases outside the gene matches: 3. The CDR3 has 14 residues. Looked up from germline, CDR1 is MNHNY and CDR2 is SVGAGI (reference sequence).

J is TRBJ2-7 and V is TRBV19, with 10 bases aligning to TRBD2. The ends lost 0 bases at V and 3 bases at J; junction bases unmatched: 8. Germline V lookup: CDR1 LNHDA, CDR2 SQIVND (reference sequence). The CDR3 runs 17 residues. CDR3 sequence (DNA): TGTGCCAGTAGTATAGATATGGGACTAGCGTACCGCTACGAGCAGTACTTC. Its translation: CASSIDMGLAYRYEQYF.

This clone was detected a few times. The chain combines TRBV19 with TRBJ1-5; 8 positions agree with TRBD1. The CDR3 runs to 14 residues. The germline CDR1 and CDR2 sequences are LNHDA and SQIVND (reference sequence). J gave up 2 bases and V 8 bases, and 5 bases lay outside the gene matches. The CDR3 sequence: CASGQGPGNQPQHF. The CDR3 DNA sequence: TGTGCCAGTGGACAGGGACCTGGCAATCAGCCCCAGCATTTT.

This clone came up a few times. The V call is TRBV7-6, the J call TRBJ2-7, with TRBD1 matching 8 bases. Losses at the gene ends were 5 bases for V and 6 bases for J; bases not matched to a gene: 9. The CDR3 loop spans 14 amino acids. Germline lookup yields CDR1 SGHVS and CDR2 FNYEAQ. Written as DNA, the CDR3 is TGTGCCAGCAGCCTCAGGGGGCGAAGTGGCGAGCAGTACTTC. This gives the protein CASSLRGRSGEQYF.

The chain recombines TRBV1 with TRBJ1-2. TRBV1 is flagged as a pseudogene. The length of the CDR3 is 16 residues. Written as DNA, the CDR3 is TGCACCAGCAGCCAGAGTCGTTTGCGAAAGACCTATGGCTACACCTTC. Its translation is CTSSQSRLRKTYGYTF.

The table lists this clone with a count of one. The gene calls are TRBV14 and TRBJ2-1, with D maybe TRBD1 (6 bases). The germline gives CDR1 SGHDN, CDR2 FVKESK. The V and J ends lost 1 base and 3 bases respectively, with 19 bases between them. The CDR3 consists of 18 residues. CDR3 protein: CASSQAQGFGLVYNEQFF. The CDR3 DNA sequence: TGTGCCAGCAGCCAAGCGCAGGGGTTCGGTTTAGTCTACAATGAGCAGTTCTTC.

J is TRBJ2-2 and V is TRBV2; no definite D call. CDR1 and CDR2 (germline): SNHLY, FYNNEI. The V gene lost 4 bases and the J gene lost 1 base, with 10 bases spanning the gap. The CDR3 is 15 amino acids. CDR3 nucleotides: TGTGCCAGCAGTGGTCGGTGGGGGAACACCGGGGAGCTGTTTTTT. It yields the protein CASSGRWGNTGELFF.

This chain uses TRBV7-6 with TRBJ2-5; weak D call: TRBD2 (6 bases). The CDR3 is made up of 20 amino acids. Trimming pared 2 bases from V and 3 bases from J, leaving 28 bases between. CDR1 is SGHVS, CDR2 FNYEAQ, per germline. The CDR3 region has the DNA TGTGCCAGCAGCTTAACCGGGGTCCCGAGGGAGGCGACAGATGAAGAGACCCAGTACTTC. Translating it yields CASSLTGVPREATDEETQYF.

V gene TRBV30 combines with J gene TRBJ2-1, with a tentative D call TRBD2 (5 bases). The CDR3 is 12 residues long. V lost 0 bases and J 12 bases, leaving 12 bases between the germline ends. Germline CDR1 GTSNPN, CDR2 SVGIG (reference sequence). The CDR3 is CAWSVRDYRQFF. CDR3 sequence (DNA): TGTGCCTGGAGTGTACGTGACTACCGGCAGTTCTTC. Using reference TRBV30 and TRBJ2-1 for the parts outside the CDR3, the full variable domain is SQTIHQWPATLVQPVGSPLSLECTVEGTSNPNLYWYRQAAGRGLQLLFYSVGIGQISSEVPQNLSASRPQDRQFILSSKKLLLSDSGFYLCAWSVRDYRQFFGPGTRLTVL.

This chain links TRBV30 with TRBJ1-5; D ambiguous. CDR1 and CDR2 from the germline V gene are GTSNPN and SVGIG (reference sequence). With 1 base removed from V and 5 bases from J, the gap between germline ends came to 9 bases. The CDR3 spans 13 residues. CDR3 sequence (DNA): TGTGCCTGGAGTGCGAATTCAGATCAGCCCCAGCATTTT. Its protein is CAWSANSDQPQHF.